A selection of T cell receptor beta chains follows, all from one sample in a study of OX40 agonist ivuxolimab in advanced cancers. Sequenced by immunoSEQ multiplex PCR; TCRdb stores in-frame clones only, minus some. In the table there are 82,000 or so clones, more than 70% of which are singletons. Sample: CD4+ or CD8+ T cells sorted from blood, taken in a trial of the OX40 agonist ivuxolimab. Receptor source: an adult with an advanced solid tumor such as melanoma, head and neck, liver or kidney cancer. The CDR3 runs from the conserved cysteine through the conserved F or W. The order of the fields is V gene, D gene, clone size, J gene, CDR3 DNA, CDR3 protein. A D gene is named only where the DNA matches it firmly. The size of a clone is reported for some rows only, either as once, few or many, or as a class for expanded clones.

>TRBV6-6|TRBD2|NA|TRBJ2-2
TGTGCCAGCAGCCGGACTAGCATTGAAACCGGGGAGCTGTTTTTT
CASSRTSIETGELFF
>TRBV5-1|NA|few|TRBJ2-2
TGCGCCAGCAGCTTGGCCTTTCTTGACACCGGGGAGCTGTTTTTT
CASSLAFLDTGELFF
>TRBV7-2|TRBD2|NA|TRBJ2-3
TGTGCCAGCAGCATCGGACTAGTGGGCACAGATACGCAGTATTTT
CASSIGLVGTDTQYF
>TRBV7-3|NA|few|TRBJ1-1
TGTGCCAGCAGCAGGGGAATGAACACTGAAGCTTTCTTT
CASSRGMNTEAFF
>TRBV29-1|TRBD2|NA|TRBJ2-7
TGCAGCGGGTCCGGGGGGGATCTGCGTTACGAGCAGTACTTC
CSGSGGDLRYEQYF
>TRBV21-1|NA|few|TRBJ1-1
TGTGCCAGCAAGAGCTTAGGACAGCCAGGGACTGAAGCTTTCTTT
CASKSLGQPGTEAFF
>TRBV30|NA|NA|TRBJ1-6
TGTGCCTGGAACGGGCCACTCAACAATTCACCCCTCCACTTT
CAWNGPLNNSPLHF
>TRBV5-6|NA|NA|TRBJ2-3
TGTGCCAGCAGTAGGCAGACCACAGATACGCAGTATTTT
CASSRQTTDTQYF
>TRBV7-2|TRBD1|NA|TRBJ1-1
TGTGCCAGCAGCCCAAGACAGGGGAGGAACACTGAAGCTTTCTTT
CASSPRQGRNTEAFF
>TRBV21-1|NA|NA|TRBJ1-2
TGTGCCAGCAGCAAGACCGGGACAGGGGGTTATGGCTACACCTTC
CASSKTGTGGYGYTF
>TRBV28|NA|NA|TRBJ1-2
TGTGCCAGCAGTTTTGCCTATGGCTACACCTTC
CASSFAYGYTF
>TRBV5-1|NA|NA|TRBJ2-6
TGCGCCAGCAGCTACAGGACATTGGCCCTCCGCTCTGGGGCCAACGTCCTGACTTTC
CASSYRTLALRSGANVLTF
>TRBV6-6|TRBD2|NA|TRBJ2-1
TGTGCCAGCAGCGTCGGGGGGGCCGCCAATGAGCAGTTCTTC
CASSVGGAANEQFF
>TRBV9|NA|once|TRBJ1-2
TGTGCCAGCAGCGCGGATCCAGGCCCCGGGGGTGGCTACACCTTC
CASSADPGPGGGYTF
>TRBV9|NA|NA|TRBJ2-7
TGTGCCAGCAGCGTGCAAGGGACTTCACCCTACGAGCAGTACTTC
CASSVQGTSPYEQYF
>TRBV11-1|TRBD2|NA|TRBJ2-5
TGTGCCAGCAGCCCGGGGGGCCAAGAGACCCAGTACTTC
CASSPGGQETQYF
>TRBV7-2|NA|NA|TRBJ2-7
TGTGCCAGCAGCCCTGGTCGGGCGGTTCCGTGGGAGCAGTACTTC
CASSPGRAVPWEQYF
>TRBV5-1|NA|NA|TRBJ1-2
TGCGCCAGCAGCATGGGTGGGGCCTATGGCTACACCTTC
CASSMGGAYGYTF
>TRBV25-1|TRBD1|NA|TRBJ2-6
TGTGCCAGCAGTGAATTGACAGGGGTCTCTGGGGCCAACGTCCTGACTTTC
CASSELTGVSGANVLTF
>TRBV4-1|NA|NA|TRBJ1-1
TGCGCCAGCAGCCCTCCTCAGTCTGAAGCTTTCTTT
CASSPPQSEAFF
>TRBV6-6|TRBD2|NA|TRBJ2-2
TGTGCCAGCAGTTACTCTCCAGGGAGGGCTGGGGAGCTGTTTTTT
CASSYSPGRAGELFF
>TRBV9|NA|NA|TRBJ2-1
TGTGCCAGCAGCGTGACCCCGGGGACTCCCGGGCAGTTCTTC
CASSVTPGTPGQFF
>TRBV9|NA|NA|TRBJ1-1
TGTGCCAGCAGCGTAGAGCAGGAGCCCAACACTGAAGCTTTCTTT
CASSVEQEPNTEAFF
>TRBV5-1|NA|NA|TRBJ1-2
TGCGCCAGCAGCTTGTCGGCAGGGGAGAAGGCCTATGGCTACACCTTC
CASSLSAGEKAYGYTF
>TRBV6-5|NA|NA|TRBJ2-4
TGTGCCAGCAGTTTTGGGGGCGGGGTCGACAAAAACATTCAGTACTTC
CASSFGGGVDKNIQYF
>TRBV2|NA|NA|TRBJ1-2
TGTGCCACAAGGGACGGCCTGAGGAATGGCTACACCTTC
CATRDGLRNGYTF
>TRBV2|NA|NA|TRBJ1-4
TGTGCCAGCACGGGGGGCATTAATGAAAAACTGTTTTTT
CASTGGINEKLFF
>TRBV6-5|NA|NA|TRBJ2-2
TGTGCCACCCTAAAGTGGCAGGCGAACACCGGGGAGCTGTTTTTT
CATLKWQANTGELFF
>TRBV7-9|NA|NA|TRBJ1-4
TGTGCCAGCAGCTTAGGTGACAGACGTAATGAAAAACTGTTTTTT
CASSLGDRRNEKLFF
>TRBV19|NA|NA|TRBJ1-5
TGTGCCAGTAGGGAGCGGGGAGGGGGCAATCAGCCCCAGCATTTT
CASRERGGGNQPQHF
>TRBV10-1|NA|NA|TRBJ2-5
TGCGCCACCGGAGAGGGCTCGGGGACCCAGTACTTC
CATGEGSGTQYF
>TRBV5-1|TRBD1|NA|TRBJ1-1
TGCGCCAGCAGACCCCAGGGGGCGCTGGGTGAAGCTTTCTTT
CASRPQGALGEAFF
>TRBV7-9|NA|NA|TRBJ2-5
TGTGCCGGAAGTACGGAGACCCAGTACTTC
CAGSTETQYF
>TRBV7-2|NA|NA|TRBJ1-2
TGTGCCAGCAGCTCCATCTCAAAAAGGGCTCCAAACTATGGCTACACCTTC
CASSSISKRAPNYGYTF
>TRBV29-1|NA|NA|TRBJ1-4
TGCAGCGTACAGGGAACTAATGAAAAACTGTTTTTT
CSVQGTNEKLFF
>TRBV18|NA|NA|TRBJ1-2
TGTGCCAGCTCACCTGGCGAGGGGTATGGCTACACCTTC
CASSPGEGYGYTF
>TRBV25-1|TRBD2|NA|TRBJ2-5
TGTGCCAGCAGTGAATACGGTAGCGGGGGCGGTGAGACCCAGTACTTC
CASSEYGSGGGETQYF
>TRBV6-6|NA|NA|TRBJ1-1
TGTGCCAGCAGTTACTCGAGACAGCAGAACACTGAAGCTTTCTTT
CASSYSRQQNTEAFF
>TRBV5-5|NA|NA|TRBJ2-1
TGTGCCAGCAGCCCCGGACCCGACAATGAGCAGTTCTTC
CASSPGPDNEQFF
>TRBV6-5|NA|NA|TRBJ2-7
TGTGCCAGCAGTTACGGGCCTTCCTACGAGCAGTACTTC
CASSYGPSYEQYF